This TCR beta chain appears in the sequencing data of a study of lymphopenia after photon versus proton radiotherapy. Germline V gene sequence: CDR1 SGHAT, CDR2 FQNNGV. With 0 bases clipped from V and 7 bases from J, the junction kept 7 bases outside the gene matches. The CDR3 is 17 residues long. Points on this clone: Its antigen is undetermined.

Libraries were prepared by immunoSEQ multiplex PCR; TCRdb keeps only in-frame clonotypes and omits some of them. This table holds tens of thousands of clones, roughly 87% found once. Study conclusions and caveats: After the lymphocyte nadir, photon-treated repertoires showed oligoclonal expansion, especially of CD8+ Temra cells. Authors raise, but do not show, better survival with proton therapy.

The starting material was peripheral blood, obtained from a patient treated with proton-based radiotherapy. The chain has TRBV11-2 and TRBJ2-1; 12 bases are a match to TRBD2. The TCR sequence derives from a man of 80 years or more with esophageal cancer. This CDR3 is CASSLEGLAGGGNEQFF. The CDR3 DNA reads TGTGCCAGCAGCTTAGAAGGGCTAGCGGGAGGGGGAAATGAGCAGTTCTTC.